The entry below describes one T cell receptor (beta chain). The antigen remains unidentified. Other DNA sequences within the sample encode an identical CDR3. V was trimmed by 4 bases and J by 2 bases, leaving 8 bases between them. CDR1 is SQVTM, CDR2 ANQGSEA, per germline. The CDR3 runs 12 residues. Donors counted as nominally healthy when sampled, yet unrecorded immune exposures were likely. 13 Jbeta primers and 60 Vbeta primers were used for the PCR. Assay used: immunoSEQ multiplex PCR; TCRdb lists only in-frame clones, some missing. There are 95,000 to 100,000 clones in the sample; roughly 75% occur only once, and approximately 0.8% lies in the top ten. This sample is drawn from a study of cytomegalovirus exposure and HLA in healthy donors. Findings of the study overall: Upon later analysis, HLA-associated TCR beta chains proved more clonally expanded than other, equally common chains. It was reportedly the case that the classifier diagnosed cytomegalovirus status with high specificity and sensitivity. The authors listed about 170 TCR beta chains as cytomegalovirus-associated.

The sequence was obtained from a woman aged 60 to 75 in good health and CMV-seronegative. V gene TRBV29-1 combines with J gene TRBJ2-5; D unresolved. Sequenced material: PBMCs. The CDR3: CSVGGLQETQYF. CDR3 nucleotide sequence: TGCAGCGTTGGAGGCTTACAAGAGACCCAGTACTTC.